A selection of T cell receptor beta chains follows, all from one sample in a study of blood T cell repertoires in COVID-19. Repertoires were generated with immunoSEQ multiplex PCR, while TCRdb's copy carries only in-frame clones and drops some. The sample holds about 230,000 clones, roughly 85% seen once. The sample taken for sequencing was peripheral blood. The receptors originated from a woman in her 70s with active or convalescent COVID-19. The CDR3 runs from the conserved cysteine through the conserved F or W. The D gene is left open where the match is weak. The size field is filled for only some rows; it gives once, few, many or a size class.

v_gene	d_gene	abundance	j_gene	CDR3nt	CDR3aa
TRBV12-3/TRBV12-4	-	-	TRBJ1-1	TGTGCCAGCAGTTTTCAGCGGGACACTGAAGCTTTCTTT	CASSFQRDTEAFF
TRBV30	-	-	TRBJ2-1	TGTGCCTGGGGGGCGGATGAGCAGTTCTTC	CAWGADEQFF
TRBV6-5	TRBD1	-	TRBJ1-2	TGTGCCAGCAGTTACTCGAATAGGGGGCAGCAGGGCTACACCTTC	CASSYSNRGQQGYTF
TRBV6-6	-	-	TRBJ1-3	TGTGCCAGCAGTCAAACCCCAGGACATAGTATCTCTGGAAACACCATATATTTT	CASSQTPGHSISGNTIYF
TRBV5-6	TRBD1	-	TRBJ1-3	TGTGCCAGCAGCTTGGGACAGGGGTATGGAAACACCATATATTTT	CASSLGQGYGNTIYF
TRBV5-1	TRBD2	-	TRBJ2-7	TGCGCCAGCAGGACCGGGACGGGGGGTTACGAGCAGTACTTC	CASRTGTGGYEQYF
TRBV7-9	-	few	TRBJ1-4	TGTGCCAGCACCGTAGGCGGGAACAATGAAAAACTGTTTTTT	CASTVGGNNEKLFF
TRBV6-7	TRBD1	-	TRBJ1-4	TGTGCCAGCAGTCTCCCCCCGGGACAGGGGGCAGGGTCTAATGAAAAACTGTTTTTT	CASSLPPGQGAGSNEKLFF
TRBV5-1	-	-	TRBJ1-4	TGCGCCAGCACGACCGGGGCAACTAATGAAAAACTGTTTTTT	CASTTGATNEKLFF
TRBV7-2	-	-	TRBJ1-2	TGTGCCAGCAGCTTGGGAGGCGGGACCTCCTATGGCTACACCTTC	CASSLGGGTSYGYTF
TRBV14	TRBD2	-	TRBJ2-7	TGTGCCAGCAGCCAAGTGGGGGGGTCCTCCTACGAGCAGTACTTC	CASSQVGGSSYEQYF
TRBV3-1/TRBV3-2	-	-	TRBJ2-3	TGTGCCAGCACCCAGGTAGGGGGGGCCGTGGATACGCAGTATTTT	CASTQVGGAVDTQYF
TRBV6-5	-	-	TRBJ1-5	TGTGCCAGCAGTTACGGTGGCTCGGGGGGACAGCCCCAGCATTTT	CASSYGGSGGQPQHF
TRBV5-4	TRBD1	-	TRBJ1-5	TGTGCCAGCAGCTCAGGGGGTCAGCCCCAGCATTTT	CASSSGGQPQHF
TRBV5-1	-	-	TRBJ2-3	TGCGCCAGCAGCTTGGACGGGACTAGCACAGATACGCAGTATTTT	CASSLDGTSTDTQYF
TRBV28	-	-	TRBJ1-3	TGTGCCAGCAGCACAGGGCGAAACACCATATATTTT	CASSTGRNTIYF
TRBV2	-	-	TRBJ1-5	TGTGCCAGCAGTGAAGCGGGAGGGTATAGCAATCAGCCCCAGCATTTT	CASSEAGGYSNQPQHF
TRBV9	TRBD2	-	TRBJ2-2	TGTGCCAGCAGCGCTCGGCCTAGCGGGAGTACCCCCGGGGAGCTGTTTTTT	CASSARPSGSTPGELFF
TRBV5-1	-	-	TRBJ2-1	TGCGCCAGCAGCCACGAGTGGGCAGGGCCCAATGAGCAGTTCTTC	CASSHEWAGPNEQFF
TRBV3-1/TRBV3-2	-	-	TRBJ2-1	TGTGCCAGCCGCAAGGAGGGGGCGACGGGTGAGCAGTTCTTC	CASRKEGATGEQFF
TRBV5-1	-	-	TRBJ1-5	TGCGCCAGCAGGCCTGGGGAGGATCAGCCCCAGCATTTT	CASRPGEDQPQHF
TRBV12-3/TRBV12-4	-	-	TRBJ2-7	TGTGCCAGCAGTTTAGGCCCTCGGTACGAGCAGTACTTC	CASSLGPRYEQYF
TRBV7-9	TRBD1	-	TRBJ2-7	TGTGCCAGCAGCCCCCCGGGACAGGGGTGGTACGAGCAGTACTTC	CASSPPGQGWYEQYF
TRBV12-3/TRBV12-4	-	-	TRBJ2-5	TGTGCCAGCAGTCCCGGACAGCAAGAGACCCAGTACTTC	CASSPGQQETQYF
TRBV28	-	-	TRBJ2-5	TGTGCCAGCAGGCGGGGCCAGGGCCTAGAGACCCAGTACTTC	CASRRGQGLETQYF
TRBV28	-	-	TRBJ2-5	TGTGCCAGCAGTTTATTAGGGGCCCCGTTCCAAGAGACCCAGTACTTC	CASSLLGAPFQETQYF
TRBV28	-	-	TRBJ2-7	TGTGCCAGCAGTGAAGGGGCGCAACTGTACTACGAGCAGTACTTC	CASSEGAQLYYEQYF
TRBV4-2	-	-	TRBJ1-1	TGTGCCAGCAGCCAAGATCAGGGTCAGTACACTGAAGCTTTCTTT	CASSQDQGQYTEAFF
TRBV19	TRBD1	-	TRBJ2-1	TGTGCCAGTACCCCTCGGACAGGGGAAAACAATGAGCAGTTCTTC	CASTPRTGENNEQFF
TRBV7-9	-	-	TRBJ2-5	TGTGCCAGCAGCTTAGGAGAGTACCAAGAGACCCAGTACTTC	CASSLGEYQETQYF
TRBV29-1	-	-	TRBJ1-2	TGCAGCGTTCCCACAGACCGTAACTATGGCTACACCTTC	CSVPTDRNYGYTF
TRBV18	TRBD1	-	TRBJ1-3	TGTGCCAGCTCACCGACAGGGGGCCCTGGAAACACCATATATTTT	CASSPTGGPGNTIYF
TRBV4-1	-	-	TRBJ2-3	TGCGCCAGCAGCCAAGATTGGCCGGGTGTGGCAGATACGCAGTATTTT	CASSQDWPGVADTQYF
TRBV4-1	-	-	TRBJ2-7	TGCGCCAGCAGCCAAGATCAGGGCACCTACGAGCAGTACTTC	CASSQDQGTYEQYF
TRBV28	TRBD2	-	TRBJ2-7	TGTGCCAGCAGCTATAGCGGGACTAGCGGGAACTACGAGCAGTACTTC	CASSYSGTSGNYEQYF
TRBV5-1	-	-	TRBJ1-1	TGCGCCAGCGGGGACCGGGCTCCAGGGGAAACTGAAGCTTTCTTT	CASGDRAPGETEAFF
TRBV14	TRBD1	-	TRBJ1-2	TGTGCCAGCAGCCCGACAGGGGATGGCTACACCTTC	CASSPTGDGYTF
TRBV4-2	-	-	TRBJ2-7	TGTGCCAGCGGACACACGGCCTCGACAGTCCCCGAGCAGTACTTC	CASGHTASTVPEQYF
TRBV28	TRBD2	-	TRBJ2-3	TGTGCCAGCAGTTCCTCGGGAGGGATCACAGATACGCAGTATTTT	CASSSSGGITDTQYF
TRBV20-1	-	-	TRBJ1-4	TGCAGTGCTAGAAGAGGGGAAAAACTGTTTTTT	CSARRGEKLFF
TRBV5-1	TRBD1	-	TRBJ2-7	TGCGCCAGCAGCTACACAGGGGAATACGAGCAGTACTTC	CASSYTGEYEQYF